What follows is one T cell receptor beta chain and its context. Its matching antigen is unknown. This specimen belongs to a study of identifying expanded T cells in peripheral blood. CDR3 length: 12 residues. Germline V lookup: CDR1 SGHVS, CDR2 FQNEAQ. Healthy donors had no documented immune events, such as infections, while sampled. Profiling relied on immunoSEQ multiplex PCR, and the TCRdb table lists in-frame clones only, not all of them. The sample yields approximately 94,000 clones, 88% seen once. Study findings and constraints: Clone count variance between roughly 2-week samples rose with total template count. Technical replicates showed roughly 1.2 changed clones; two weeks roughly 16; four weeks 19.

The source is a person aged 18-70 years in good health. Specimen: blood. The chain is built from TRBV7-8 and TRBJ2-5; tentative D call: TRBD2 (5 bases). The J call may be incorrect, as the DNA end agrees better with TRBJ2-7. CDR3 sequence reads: CASSLARAEQYF. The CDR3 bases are TGTGCCAGCAGCTTAGCGCGGGCCGAGCAGTACTTC.